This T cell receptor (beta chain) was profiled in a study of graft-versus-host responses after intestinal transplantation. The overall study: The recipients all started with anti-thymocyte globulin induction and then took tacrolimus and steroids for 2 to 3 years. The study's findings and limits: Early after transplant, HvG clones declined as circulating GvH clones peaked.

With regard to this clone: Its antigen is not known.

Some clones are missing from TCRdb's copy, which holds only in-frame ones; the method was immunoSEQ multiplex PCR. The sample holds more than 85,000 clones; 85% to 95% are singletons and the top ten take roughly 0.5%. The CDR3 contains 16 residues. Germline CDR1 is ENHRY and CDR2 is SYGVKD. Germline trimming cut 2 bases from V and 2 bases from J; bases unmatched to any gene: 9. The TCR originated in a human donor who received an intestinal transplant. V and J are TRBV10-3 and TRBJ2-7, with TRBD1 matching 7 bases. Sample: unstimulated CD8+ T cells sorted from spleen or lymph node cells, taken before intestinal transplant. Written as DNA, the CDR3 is TGTGCCATCAGTGAGACCTCACAGGGGCCGGCCTACGAGCAGTACTTC. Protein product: CAISETSQGPAYEQYF.